The T cell receptor (beta chain) under discussion was sequenced for a study of shared clonotypes between healthy human individuals. As for the study in general: Aged between 18 and 49, the donors were two women and a few men.

Assay used: immunoSEQ multiplex PCR; TCRdb lists only in-frame clones, some missing. Among about 2 million clones listed, roughly 94% were seen once. CD45RA-negative memory and CD45RA+ naive subsets were split from the CD4+ cells. This CDR3 region has 14 residues. CDR1 and CDR2 from the germline V gene are SGHRS and YFSETQ. V shed 6 bases and J shed 6 bases, with 15 bases lying between them. The sequence came from a man aged 18 to 30 in good health. Sequenced sample: naive CD4+ T cells sorted from blood. Subset: CD45RA+ positively selected. The chain carries TRBV5-1 and TRBJ2-2; maybe TRBD2 (6 bases). The CDR3 DNA is TGCGCCAGCACCCCTGGGGGGAGTGCCGGGGAGCTGTTTTTT. Translated: CASTPGGSAGELFF.